The T cell receptor (beta chain) described here comes from a study of cytomegalovirus exposure and HLA in healthy donors (TCRdb year 2017). About the investigation overall: The roughly 650 repertoires of the first cohort and the roughly 120 validation repertoires were produced on the same platform, according to a later analysis. The study aimed to test whether cataloging public T cell receptors could reveal signatures of past pathogen exposure. In addition to the first cohort of 650 to 800 subjects, a separate validation cohort of approximately 130 different subjects was used. The study combined high-throughput TCR immunosequencing, statistical association of individual TCRs with disease status, and machine learning to predict cytomegalovirus infection status. Study-wide conclusions, independent of this receptor: It was suggested by the authors that the approach could potentially be generalized to other disease states and immunological phenotypes. A few of the identified cytomegalovirus-associated TCR beta chains were confirmed in vitro to be specific for cytomegalovirus antigens. A total of some 180 TCR beta chains were listed by the study as associated with cytomegalovirus. While some public TCRs were present in many individuals, most TCR sequences turned up only very rarely across donors. In a later analysis, TCRs clustered in the first cohort were found to also tend to co-occur in the roughly 120 validation repertoires, with approximately 95% of cluster scores above 0. A later analysis lacked HLA typing for the validation cohort, so it scored co-occurrence in that cohort across all 110 or so repertoires. The classifier was reported to diagnose cytomegalovirus status with high specificity and sensitivity in both the original and validation cohorts.

Separate from the approximately 700-subject first cohort, the validation cohort of 120 subjects was the group to which the donors belonged. Its CDR3 holds 13 amino acids, cysteine through phenylalanine. The read is trimmed to its CDR3 DNA, 39 bases read in frame from base 1. CDR1 and CDR2 (SQVTM, ANQGSEA) derive from the germline V gene. V sheds 4 bases and J sheds 4 bases, leaving 12 bases between their ends. Libraries were made using the immunoSEQ multiplex PCR assay. In the paper's pipeline: To diagnose cytomegalovirus status from the catalog of TCR beta chain sequences, a statistical classification framework was built. Not all clones reach the TCRdb copy of this immuneACCESS table, which keeps in-frame sequences only. Checked studies attribute under half of the gap to unresolved V genes and leave the rest unexplained. V and J calls and clone size are as listed in that table; D and trimming were resolved from the DNA. This sample lists about 300,000 clones; 85% to 90% were detected once. Of the sample, approximately 0.94% falls within the top ten clones.

Comments on this clone: Its antigen has not been determined. One base away there is no much larger clone; base qualities are not given.

The source material was PBMCs. This clonotype was sampled from a woman younger than 35 in good health and CMV-seronegative. The chain links TRBV29-1 with TRBJ2-3; 5 matching bases give a weak D call of TRBD1. The CDR3 is CSVGSRAADTQYF. The DNA sequence is given as TGCAGCGTTGGAAGCAGGGCAGCAGATACGCAGTATTTT.